Described below is a single TCR beta chain sequence and its context. Its antigen is undetermined. The sample is drawn from a study of CD8+ T cells in alopecia areata. Whole-study context: Each day, treated patients took oral tofacitinib twice, at 5 to 10 mg per dose. Study-level points and caveats: Clonality in the scalp and expanded CD8+ clones ranked among the top 100 were significantly decreased by tofacitinib. Affected scalp, especially in alopecia totalis/universalis, had a higher clonality than normal scalp did.

Noted treatment: oral pan-JAK inhibitor, 5-10 mg twice daily. The study team obtained lesional scalp punch biopsies and peripheral blood from alopecia areata patients. After isolation, RNA underwent reverse transcription to generate cDNA as the sequencing template. Method: immunoSEQ multiplex PCR; TCRdb's copy keeps in-frame clones and lacks some. The table has under 150,000 clones, about four fifths seen once. Looked up from germline, CDR1 is SGHVS and CDR2 is FQNEAQ. The V gene lost 5 bases and the J gene lost 4 bases, with 21 bases spanning the gap. The CDR3 is made up of 17 amino acids. The chain has TRBV7-8 and TRBJ2-1, with D perhaps matching TRBD1 (6 bases). This sequence originates from a human donor with alopecia areata. Sequenced here: CD8+ T cells sorted from blood, sampled at week 4, from a patient treated with tofacitinib. CDR3 sequence: CASSTPEQGKTYNEQFF. For the CDR3, the DNA is TGTGCCAGCAGCACACCCGAACAGGGCAAGACTTACAATGAGCAGTTCTTC.